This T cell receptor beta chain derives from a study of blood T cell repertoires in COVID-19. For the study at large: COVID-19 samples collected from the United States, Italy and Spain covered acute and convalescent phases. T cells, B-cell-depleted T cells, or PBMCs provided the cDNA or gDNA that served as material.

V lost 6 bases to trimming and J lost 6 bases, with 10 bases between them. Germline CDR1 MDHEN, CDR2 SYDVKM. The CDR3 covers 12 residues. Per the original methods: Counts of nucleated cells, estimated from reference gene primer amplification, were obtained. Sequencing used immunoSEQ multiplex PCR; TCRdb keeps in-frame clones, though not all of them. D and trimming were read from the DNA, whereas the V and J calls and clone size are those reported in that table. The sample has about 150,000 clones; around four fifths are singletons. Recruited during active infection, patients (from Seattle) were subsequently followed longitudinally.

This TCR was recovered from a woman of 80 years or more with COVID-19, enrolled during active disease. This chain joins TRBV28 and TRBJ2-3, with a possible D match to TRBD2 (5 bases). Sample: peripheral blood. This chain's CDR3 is CASSPPGDTQYF. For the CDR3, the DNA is TGTGCCAGCAGCCCGCCGGGGGATACGCAGTATTTT. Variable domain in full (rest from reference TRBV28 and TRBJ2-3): DVKVTQSSRYLVKRTGEKVFLECVQDMDHENMFWYRQDPGLGLRLIYFSYDVKMKEKGDIPEGYSVSREKKERFSLILESASTNQTSMYLCASSPPGDTQYFGPGTRLTVL.